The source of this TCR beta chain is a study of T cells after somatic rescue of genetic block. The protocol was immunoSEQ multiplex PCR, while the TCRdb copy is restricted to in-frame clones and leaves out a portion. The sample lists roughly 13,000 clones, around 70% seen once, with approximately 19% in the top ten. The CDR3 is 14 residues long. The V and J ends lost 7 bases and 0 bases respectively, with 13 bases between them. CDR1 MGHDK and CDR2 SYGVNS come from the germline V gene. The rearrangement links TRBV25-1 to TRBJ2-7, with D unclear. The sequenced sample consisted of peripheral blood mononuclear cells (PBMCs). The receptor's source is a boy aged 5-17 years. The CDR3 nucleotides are TGTGCCAGCACTCGACACTCAAACTCCTACGAGCAGTACTTC. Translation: CASTRHSNSYEQYF.